These 21 T cell receptor beta chains came from one sample sequenced in a study of T cell changes during pregnancy in multiple sclerosis (dated by TCRdb to between 2018 and 2020). Libraries were built with the immunoSEQ multiplex PCR assay. TCRdb obtained this table from immuneACCESS and retained in-frame rearrangements with V and J assigned. These tables miss some clones; where compared with another copy, unresolved V genes account for less than half of the shortfall, and the remainder is unexplained. Present in this sample are over 60,000 clones, roughly nine tenths of which were seen just once. Together, the top ten hold 2% to 3% of the sample. The material was peripheral blood, obtained in the first trimester of pregnancy. The source is a female donor with multiple sclerosis, enrolled in a pregnancy study.

The J gene is TRBJ1-5, the V gene TRBV7-9; tentatively, D is TRBD1 (5 bases). The CDR3 has 13 amino acids. V gave up 4 bases and J gave up 5 bases, with 9 bases separating them. Germline loops: CDR1 SEHNR, CDR2 FQNEAQ (reference sequence). The CDR3 sequence: CASSSGGYQPQHF. The CDR3 DNA is TGTGCCAGCAGCTCGGGGGGTTATCAGCCCCAGCATTTT.

This clone is a singleton in its sample. The chain links TRBV18 to TRBJ2-1; 10 nucleotides match TRBD2. The CDR3 sequence is 15 residues long. Germline V gene sequence: CDR1 KGHSH, CDR2 LQKENI. With V trimmed by 3 bases and J by 5 bases, 4 bases remained unmatched. CDR3 nucleotide sequence: TGTGCCAGCTCACCTCTAGCGGGGGATAACAATGAGCAGTTCTTC. Residues: CASSPLAGDNNEQFF.

This chain uses TRBV19 with TRBJ2-4; D perhaps matches TRBD1 (5 bases). The CDR3 consists of 15 residues. The V gene's germline CDR1 is LNHDA and CDR2 SQIVND (reference sequence). V was trimmed by 5 bases and J by 1 base, leaving 12 bases between them. The CDR3 is CASSVRVLAKNIQYF. The CDR3 DNA follows: TGTGCCAGTAGTGTCAGGGTCCTGGCCAAAAACATTCAGTACTTC.

In this sample, this clone is medium-sized. The rearrangement joins TRBV30 to TRBJ1-5; the match to TRBD1 covers 9 bases. V gave up 5 bases and J gave up 2 bases; unmatched junction bases: 7. Looked up from germline, CDR1 is GTSNPN and CDR2 is SVGIG (reference sequence). CDR3 length equals 15 residues. The CDR3 bases are TGTGCCTGGGACAGGGGGTTAGGGGGCAATCAGCCCCAGCATTTT. Translation: CAWDRGLGGNQPQHF.

This chain joins TRBV18 and TRBJ1-3; D not resolved. The CDR3 totals 15 residues. Looked up from germline, CDR1 is KGHSH and CDR2 is LQKENI. The ends were cut back, 1 base at V and 0 bases at J, with 7 bases in the middle. The CDR3 DNA reads TGTGCCAGCTCACCACAACTCGACTCTGGAAACACCATATATTTT. This encodes CASSPQLDSGNTIYF.

The gene calls are TRBV2 and TRBJ2-7; possible D gene TRBD2, 6 bases. The V gene lost 1 base and the J gene lost 3 bases, with 13 bases spanning the gap. Germline V gene sequence: CDR1 SNHLY, CDR2 FYNNEI. The CDR3 runs 15 residues. The CDR3 DNA follows: TGTGCCAGCAGTGAAGGGGCGGGGCCAGTCTACGAGCAGTACTTC. This encodes CASSEGAGPVYEQYF. Full variable domain (remainder filled in from reference TRBV2 and TRBJ2-7): EPEVTQTPSHQVTQMGQEVILRCVPISNHLYFYWYRQILGQKVEFLVSFYNNEISEKSEIFDDQFSVERPDGSNFTLKIRSTKLEDSAMYFCASSEGAGPVYEQYFGPGTRLTVT.

This clone was recorded once. The chain recombines TRBV6-1 with TRBJ1-1; tentative D call: TRBD1 (5 bases). Trimming removed 2 bases from V and 11 bases from J, with 21 bases in between. Germline V CDR1 and CDR2: MNHNS, SASEGT. This CDR3 region has 15 residues. The chain's CDR3 is CASSENDPGGIGAFF. In DNA form, the CDR3 reads TGTGCCAGCAGTGAAAACGACCCGGGGGGAATAGGTGCTTTCTTT.

The chain couples TRBV6-6 to TRBJ2-3; 8 bases are shared with TRBD1. Unmatched junction bases numbered 2, after V lost 0 bases and J lost 0 bases. The CDR3 runs to 16 residues. Germline V gene data show CDR1 as MNHNY and CDR2 as SVGAGI (reference sequence). CDR3 region: CASSYSGQGSTDTQYF. The CDR3 DNA reads TGTGCCAGCAGTTACTCCGGACAGGGCAGCACAGATACGCAGTATTTT.

The chain carries TRBV5-4 and TRBJ2-7; D possibly corresponds to TRBD2 (5 bases). CDR3 length: 15 amino acids. The germline V gene has CDR1 SGHNT and CDR2 YYREEE (reference sequence). Trimming removed 4 bases at V and 4 bases at J, with 18 bases between. The CDR3 spells CASSLMGAEFYEQYF. The CDR3 region has the DNA TGTGCCAGCAGCCTCATGGGAGCTGAATTTTACGAGCAGTACTTC.

The CDR3 nucleotides read TGTGCCATCAGTAAACAGGGGCACGACGAGCAGTACTTC. Translating it yields CAISKQGHDEQYF. V is TRBV10-3 and J is TRBJ2-7, with 7 bases fitting TRBD1. The V gene's germline CDR1 is ENHRY and CDR2 SYGVKD. The CDR3 is made up of 13 amino acids. Trimming cost V 5 bases and J 5 bases; bases outside gene matches: 6.

In this sample, this clone turned up once. V is TRBV18 and J is TRBJ2-1; the match to TRBD1 covers 12 bases. The germline V gene encodes CDR1 KGHSH and CDR2 LQKENI. Trimming took 3 bases from V and 7 from J; bases not matched to a gene: 4. The CDR3 loop spans 15 amino acids. The CDR3 sequence is CASSPPGQGANEQFF. CDR3 nucleotide sequence: TGTGCCAGCTCACCTCCGGGACAGGGGGCAAATGAGCAGTTCTTC.

J is TRBJ2-7 and V is TRBV7-9; 9 bases are shared with TRBD1. V dropped 6 bases and J dropped 5; count of bases not matched to a gene: 8. The CDR3 contains 14 residues. In germline, CDR1 is SEHNR, CDR2 FQNEAQ (reference sequence). This chain's CDR3 is CASRSGTGNDEQYF. The DNA of the CDR3 is TGTGCCAGCAGATCCGGGACAGGGAACGACGAGCAGTACTTC. Full variable domain (remainder filled in from reference TRBV7-9 and TRBJ2-7): DTGVSQNPRHKITKRGQNVTFRCDPISEHNRLYWYRQTLGQGPEFLTYFQNEAQLEKSRLLSDRFSAERPKGSFSTLEIQRTEQGDSAMYLCASRSGTGNDEQYFGPGTRLTVT.

The J gene is TRBJ1-1, the V gene TRBV7-9, with D tentatively TRBD1 (6 bases). The V gene lost 3 bases and the J gene lost 4 bases, with 15 bases spanning the gap. The germline V gene has CDR1 SEHNR and CDR2 FQNEAQ (reference sequence). The CDR3 has 15 amino acids. The CDR3 DNA follows: TGTGCCAGCAGCTTCCCAGGGGTTCGGGGCACTGAAGCTTTCTTT. Its translation: CASSFPGVRGTEAFF.

J is TRBJ2-7 and V is TRBV18; a possible D gene is TRBD2 (6 bases). Between the trimmed V and J ends, which lost 2 bases and 2 bases, there was a span of 13 bases. Germline CDR1 is KGHSH and CDR2 is LQKENI. The CDR3 is made up of 15 amino acids. CDR3 nucleotide sequence: TGTGCCAGCTCACCAGCCCAGGGAGGAACCTACGAGCAGTACTTC. This translates into CASSPAQGGTYEQYF.

This clone was counted a few times. V and J are TRBV30 and TRBJ1-1; D unresolved. There are 13 residues in the CDR3. V lost 8 bases and J 2 bases, leaving 15 bases between the germline ends. Germline assignment: CDR1 GTSNPN and CDR2 SVGIG (reference sequence). The CDR3, as DNA: TGTGCCAGCGAACCCGGGATAAACACTGAAGCTTTCTTT. As protein: CASEPGINTEAFF.

This clone has just one count. This chain connects TRBV18 to TRBJ1-6; D gene unclear. Germline V gives CDR1 KGHSH, CDR2 LQKENI. Trimming shortened V by 0 bases and J by 5 bases, and 8 bases separated the two germline ends. The CDR3 contains 15 residues. The CDR3 reads CASSPPAGHNSPLHF. The CDR3 nucleotides are TGTGCCAGCTCACCACCGGCAGGCCATAATTCACCCCTCCACTTT.

J is TRBJ2-6 and V is TRBV5-1; 7 nucleotides match TRBD1. Germline CDR1 SGHRS, CDR2 YFSETQ. With V trimmed by 2 bases and J by 0 bases, 2 bases remained unmatched. The CDR3 is 16 amino acids. The CDR3 sequence: CASSLTGVSGANVLTF. The CDR3 bases are TGCGCCAGCAGCTTAACAGGGGTCTCTGGGGCCAACGTCCTGACTTTC. The full variable domain, in which reference TRBV5-1 and TRBJ2-6 provide the parts outside the CDR3, is KAGVTQTPRYLIKTRGQQVTLSCSPISGHRSVSWYQQTPGQGLQFLFEYFSETQRNKGNFPGRFSGRQFSNSRSEMNVSTLELGDSALYLCASSLTGVSGANVLTFGAGSRLTVL.

The chain links TRBV7-9 to TRBJ1-1; maybe TRBD1 (5 bases). Germline CDR1 reads SEHNR; CDR2 reads FQNEAQ (reference sequence). The V gene lost 3 bases and the J gene lost 7 bases, with 9 bases spanning the gap. The length of the CDR3 is 12 residues. This chain's CDR3 is CASSLGDFEAFF. The DNA of the CDR3 is TGTGCCAGCAGCTTGGGGGACTTTGAAGCTTTCTTT.

This clone was observed a few times. The V gene is TRBV7-2, the J gene TRBJ2-4; 10 positions match TRBD2. Germline CDR1 is SGHTA and CDR2 is FQGNSA. V trimming: 5 bases; J trimming: 3 bases; junction bases outside the gene matches: 4. The CDR3 is 15 amino acids. The CDR3 bases are TGTGCCAGCAGCAGCGGGACTAGCGACAAAAACATTCAGTACTTC. It is translated as CASSSGTSDKNIQYF.

The chain has TRBV29-1 and TRBJ1-2, with unresolved D. Trimming cost V 2 bases and J 5 bases, with 21 bases left between them. CDR1 is SQVTM and CDR2 is ANQGSEA in the germline V gene. This CDR3 has 16 residues. This chain's CDR3 is CSVEPGFGHKEYGYTF. The CDR3 DNA is TGCAGCGTTGAACCGGGGTTCGGCCATAAGGAATATGGCTACACCTTC.

The chain links TRBV19 to TRBJ2-2; 10 bases align to TRBD1. This CDR3 comprises 15 residues. The V segment lost 2 bases and the J segment 6 bases; nucleotides outside the gene matches: 3. Per the germline V gene, CDR1 is LNHDA and CDR2 is SQIVND (reference sequence). In nucleotides, the CDR3 is TGTGCCAGTAGTATACGACAGGGGGCCCCCGGGGAGCTGTTTTTT. As protein: CASSIRQGAPGELFF.